The subject of this entry is one T cell receptor beta chain. Its antigen remains unidentified. No qualities accompany the bases; no much larger clone lies one base away. The germline ends are 12 bases apart after V is trimmed by 6 bases and J by 3 bases. CDR1 SGHTA and CDR2 FQGNSA are derived from the germline V gene. The CDR3 contains 13 residues, cysteine and phenylalanine counted. Here the CDR3 DNA is all that survives: 39 bases in frame from base 1. The record originates from a study of blood T cell repertoires in COVID-19 (dated by TCRdb to the early 2020s). At the level of the whole study: Samples from collaborators originated in the United States, Italy and Spain and spanned both the acute and convalescent phases of COVID-19. The repertoires were released in a freely available public database intended as a resource for research on the immune response to SARS-CoV-2. Where HLA class I and class II types were available, the types were taken from metadata supplied by the sample provider, not from assay-based typing. The samples were drawn from two sources: the first 160 participants of the ongoing ImmuneRACE study, and 1,200 or so subjects contributed by 6 global collaborators. Sample metadata almost always included a de-identified subject ID, COVID-19 status, age in years and sex. The prospective study material was composed of cDNA or gDNA derived from T cells, B-cell-depleted T cells, or PBMCs. The dataset comprised deeply sampled blood TCRbeta repertoires from subjects exposed to, actively infected with, or recovered from COVID-19.

In Seattle, one collaborating source enrolled patients while the infection was active and tracked those patients longitudinally over the course of disease. Collaborating institutions collected whole blood in K2EDTA tubes following their own protocols. Collaborator samples were shipped for TCRbeta analysis as frozen whole blood, isolated PBMCs, or DNA extracted from either sample type. TCRbeta CDR3 regions were amplified from genomic DNA by means of the immunoSEQ Assay, a bias-controlled multiplex PCR. In the authors' own workflow: Within the assay, amplification of reference gene primers was used to estimate how many nucleated cells each sample contained. To quantify the absolute abundance of each unique TCRbeta CDR3 rearrangement, sequence reads were collapsed and filtered. For each sample, productive Simpson clonality was calculated as the square root of Simpson's diversity index across productive rearrangements. What TCRdb holds here is the immuneACCESS table cut down to in-frame rearrangements. Part of the clones is not present; checked against another copy, under half of the missing clones reflect an unresolved V gene, and the others are unexplained. The V and J calls and clone size come from that table; D and trimming were worked out from the DNA. The sample yields over 200,000 clones; approximately 90% were counted once. Jointly, the top ten make up under 3.5% of the sample.

What the research found in general, with its limitations: The quantity of clinical and demographic metadata differed by source and by participant and was supplied without curation.

The sequencing input was peripheral blood. This receptor was identified in a man aged 30 to 39 with COVID-19, enrolled during active disease. The V and J genes are TRBV7-2 and TRBJ2-7; the D segment could be TRBD1, given 6 matching bases. The bases read TGTGCCAGCAGTTCAACAGGGAACTACGAGCAGTACTTC. This encodes CASSSTGNYEQYF.